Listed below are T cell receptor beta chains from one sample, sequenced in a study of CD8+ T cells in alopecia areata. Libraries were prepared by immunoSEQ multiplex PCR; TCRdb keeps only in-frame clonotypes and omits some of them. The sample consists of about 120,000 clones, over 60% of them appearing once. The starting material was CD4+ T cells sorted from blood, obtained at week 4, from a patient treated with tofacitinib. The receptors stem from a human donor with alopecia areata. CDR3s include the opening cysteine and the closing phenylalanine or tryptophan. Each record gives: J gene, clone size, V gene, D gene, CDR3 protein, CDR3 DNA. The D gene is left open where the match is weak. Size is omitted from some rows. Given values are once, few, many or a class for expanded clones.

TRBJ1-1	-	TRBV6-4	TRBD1	CASSDSDRGTEAFF	TGTGCCAGCAGTGACTCGGACAGGGGCACTGAAGCTTTCTTT
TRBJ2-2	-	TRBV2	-	CASNVMNGPSGELFF	TGTGCCAGCAACGTAATGAATGGTCCGAGCGGGGAGCTGTTTTTT
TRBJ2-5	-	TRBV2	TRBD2	CASRRGEGTQYF	TGTGCCAGCAGGCGGGGGGAAGGGACCCAGTACTTC
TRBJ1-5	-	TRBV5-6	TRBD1	CASSLGQGQPQHF	TGTGCCAGCAGCTTGGGACAGGGTCAGCCCCAGCATTTT
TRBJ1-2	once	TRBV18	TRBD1	CASSPPGTGYGYTF	TGTGCCAGCTCACCACCTGGGACAGGGTATGGCTACACCTTC
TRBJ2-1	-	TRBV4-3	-	CASSQEAGSGTEQFF	TGCGCCAGCAGCCAAGAAGCAGGGAGTGGCACTGAGCAGTTCTTC
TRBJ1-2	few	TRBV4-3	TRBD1	CASSADRGMGYGYTF	TGCGCCAGCAGCGCTGACAGGGGGATGGGCTATGGCTACACCTTC
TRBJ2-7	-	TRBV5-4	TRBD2	CASSPFSGRAPSEQYF	TGTGCCAGCAGCCCTTTTAGCGGGAGGGCCCCCTCCGAGCAGTACTTC
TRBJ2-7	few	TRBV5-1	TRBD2	CASSPRSGLAGEVYEQYF	TGCGCCAGCAGCCCGCGATCGGGACTAGCGGGAGAGGTCTACGAGCAGTACTTC
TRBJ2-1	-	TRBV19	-	CASSIDLSGGEQFF	TGTGCCAGTAGTATAGATCTATCAGGCGGTGAGCAGTTCTTC
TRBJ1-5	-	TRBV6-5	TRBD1	CASSSSRGSQHF	TGTGCCAGCAGTTCCTCCAGGGGGTCCCAGCATTTT